Sequencing of this T cell receptor beta chain was carried out in a study of blood T cells in healthy people across ages. Study observations and caveats: Greater diversity and more naive CD4+ cells were seen in long-lived donors than in aged donors.

V was trimmed by 11 bases and J by 1 base, leaving 17 bases between them. This CDR3 comprises 15 residues. CDR1 and CDR2 from the germline V gene are ENHRY and SYGVKD. Every sample had a minimum of 6.5 million PBMCs isolated. Notes on this clonotype: Its target is unknown.

The use of a sample-barcoded 5' primer and a J-beta primer mix characterized a second PCR of roughly 6 to 11 cycles. TCRdb fed the 5' RACE reads into MiXCR, producing one record per CDR3 protein. This table holds about 640,000 distinct CDR3 sequences, roughly three fifths found once. This rearrangement joins TRBV10-3 to TRBJ2-2; D might be TRBD1 or TRBD2, each matching 5 bases. Sequenced material: blood. The source of this sequence is a man aged 55 to 70 in good health. The CDR3 loop reads CAPTPGALNTGELFF. CDR3 nucleotides: TGTGCCCCGACCCCCGGGGCCTTGAACACCGGGGAGCTGTTTTTT.